This T cell receptor beta chain is drawn from a study of shared clonotypes between healthy human individuals. The wider study: Contributing individuals were two females and a few males aged 18 to 49.

Turning to this clone: Antigen unknown.

TCRdb keeps only in-frame clones here, not all; method: immunoSEQ multiplex PCR. The sample lists around 580,000 clones; roughly 98% were seen once. Cells designated naive CD8 were CD45RO-negative and were positively selected for CCR7, with terminally differentiated effector memory CD45RA+ cells excluded. The trim removed 5 bases at V and 7 bases at J, leaving 10 bases unmatched. Germline assignment: CDR1 SQVTM and CDR2 ANQGSEA. The CDR3 extends over 14 amino acids. Study observations and caveats: On the whole, naive subsets had larger estimated richness than memory subsets had.

The V and J genes are TRBV29-1 and TRBJ1-5; 8 bases are a match to TRBD1. Sequencing used naive CD8+ T cells sorted from blood. The sequence came from a man under 40 in good health. The CDR3 bases are TGCAGCGTTTCGGACAGGGATAGCGTCCAGCCCCAGCATTTT. It translates to CSVSDRDSVQPQHF.